The sequence of this TCR beta chain was determined in a study of control samples from healthy donors and cancer patients (dated by TCRdb to 2018 to 2021). As to this clone: The clone's antigen remains unknown. No base quality information exists; no much larger clone differs at one position.

Libraries were built with the immunoSEQ multiplex PCR assay. This is the immuneACCESS table as TCRdb keeps it, with only in-frame sequences that have V and J called. A part of the clones is gone; compared with another copy, unresolved V genes explain less than half, and the rest is unexplained. In all, the sample holds under 200,000 clones, and over 90% of those were seen once. The top ten constitute 1% of the sample. This TCR derives from a woman aged 25 to 39 in good health. Sequences were obtained from blood.

The nucleotide sequence reads as follows: TGTGCCAGCAGCCCCCGGGACCCTAGCTCCTACAATGAGCAGTTCTTC. This is translated as CASSPRDPSSYNEQFF. In this chain, TRBV7-2 is recombined with TRBJ2-1; the D gene cannot be resolved beyond TRBD1 or TRBD2, each matching 5 bases. Looking up the germline V gene yields CDR1 SGHTA and CDR2 FQGNSA. V loses 5 bases, J loses 0 bases, and the germline ends lie 14 bases apart. Counted from cysteine to phenylalanine, this CDR3 has 16 amino acids. CDR3 DNA only is kept here, 48 bases in frame from base 1.